Below, 21 T cell receptor beta chains from the same sample are listed, as sequenced in a study. Cells sorted as Tregs were CD4+, CD25+ and CD127-/low. TCRdb independently ran MiXCR on the 5' RACE reads; one entry per CDR3 protein. The data show about 40,000 distinct CDR3 sequences, 22% seen once. The sample was Tregs sorted from blood. Every receptor here comes from a female donor with breast cancer.

This clonotype rates as medium-sized (0.01 to 0.1%). This sequence joins TRBV27 and TRBJ2-2; D ambiguous. Trimming shortened V by 3 bases and J by 0 bases, and 2 bases separated the two germline ends. The CDR3 totals 13 residues. The V gene's germline CDR1 is MNHEY and CDR2 SMNVEV (reference sequence). The CDR3 DNA is TGTGCCAGCAGTTTCCCGAACACCGGGGAGCTGTTTTTT. The encoded protein is CASSFPNTGELFF.

This clonotype was picked up many times. The chain recombines TRBV5-1 with TRBJ2-2; TRBD2 agrees at 10 bases. The CDR3 has 16 amino acids. V lost 4 bases, J lost 7 bases, and 10 bases stayed unmatched. Germline-derived CDR1 and CDR2 are SGHRS and YFSETQ. The CDR3 DNA reads as TGCGCCAGCAGCGATCCTAGCGGGAGAGTGGACGGGGAGCTGTTTTTT. The encoded protein is CASSDPSGRVDGELFF.

The chain carries TRBV7-9 and TRBJ2-7, with 9 bases identical to TRBD2. The ends lost 3 bases at V and 4 bases at J; junction bases unmatched: 4. Germline V lookup: CDR1 SEHNR, CDR2 FQNEAQ (reference sequence). There are 14 residues in the CDR3. CDR3 in DNA: TGTGCCAGCAGCTTGGGACTAGCCCCGTACGAGCAGTACTTC. It translates to CASSLGLAPYEQYF.

CDR3 sequence reads: CASNLSPFGANVLTF. The CDR3 DNA sequence: TGTGCCAGCAACTTGTCCCCTTTTGGGGCCAACGTCCTGACTTTC. The V call is TRBV12-3 or TRBV12-4, the J call TRBJ2-6; no clear D. The CDR3 runs 15 residues. The V gene lost 7 bases and the J gene lost 3 bases, with 13 bases spanning the gap.

The CDR3 DNA reads as TGTGCCAGCAGCGTACCCAGGGGAAAGGTACAAGAGACCCAGTACTTC. It is translated as CASSVPRGKVQETQYF. The V and J genes are TRBV21-1 and TRBJ2-5; the DNA was not compared with TRBD1, the D call given in the table. TRBV21-1 is designated a pseudogene. The CDR3 loop spans 16 amino acids.

V gene TRBV7-8 combines with J gene TRBJ2-2; a weak D match, TRBD2 (6 bases). The CDR3 has 15 amino acids. CDR1 is SGHVS, CDR2 FQNEAQ, per germline. With 2 bases removed from V and 4 bases from J, the gap between germline ends came to 11 bases. The DNA of the CDR3 is TGTGCCAGCAGCTTAATGTTAGCGGTCACCGGGGAGCTGTTTTTT. Amino acid sequence: CASSLMLAVTGELFF.

This clonotype was found many times. The chain joins TRBV6-5 to TRBJ2-7, with 7 bases identical to TRBD1. This CDR3 region has 13 residues. With 6 bases clipped from V and 6 bases from J, the junction kept 8 bases outside the gene matches. The germline V gene has CDR1 MNHEY and CDR2 SVGAGI. The CDR3 spells CASRYRGYGEQYF. CDR3 DNA: TGTGCCAGCAGATACAGGGGTTACGGCGAGCAGTACTTC.

The chain joins TRBV15 to TRBJ2-5; 7 nucleotides line up with TRBD1. This CDR3 comprises 15 residues. Germline V gene sequence: CDR1 LNHNV, CDR2 YYDKDF (reference sequence). Losses at the gene ends were 1 base for V and 2 bases for J; bases not matched to a gene: 4. The CDR3 nucleotides are TGTGCCACCAGCAGAGCCCCGGGACAGCAAGAGACCCAGTACTTC. It yields the protein CATSRAPGQQETQYF.

The chain carries TRBV27 and TRBJ2-1; no clear D. The CDR3 has 13 residues. Germline values: CDR1 MNHEY, CDR2 SMNVEV (reference sequence). Deletions cut 5 bases from V and 3 bases from J, with 8 bases between. The DNA of the CDR3 is TGTGCCAGCAGTCTCAATATCTACAATGAGCAGTTCTTC. This translates into CASSLNIYNEQFF.

This clonotype has a handful of counts. The rearrangement links TRBV7-9 to TRBJ2-2, with 8 bases matching TRBD2. The CDR3 runs 14 residues. With 6 bases clipped from V and 4 bases from J, the junction kept 4 bases outside the gene matches. Germline V gene sequence: CDR1 SEHNR, CDR2 FQNEAQ (reference sequence). The CDR3 sequence: CASRAGTSTGELFF. The CDR3 DNA reads TGTGCCAGCAGGGCCGGGACTAGCACCGGGGAGCTGTTTTTT.

Regarding this clonotype: One base away lies a much larger clone, so this may be a sequencing read error. This chain links TRBV20-1 with TRBJ2-3, with a weak D call TRBD2 (6 bases). CDR1 DFQATT and CDR2 SNEGSKA come from the germline V gene (reference sequence). The CDR3 consists of 15 residues. The CDR3 nucleotides read TGCGGTGCGTATACGACTAGTCGAAGAACAGATACGCAGTATTTT. Translating gives CGAYTTSRRTDTQYF.

The rearrangement links TRBV5-1 to TRBJ2-7; tentative D call: TRBD2 (6 bases). The CDR3 totals 14 residues. The V gene lost 5 bases and the J gene lost 6 bases, with 18 bases spanning the gap. Germline V lookup: CDR1 SGHRS, CDR2 YFSETQ. DNA of the CDR3: TGCGCCAGCAGATGGTCCGGGGGTCTGGCCGAGCAGTACTTC. Residues: CASRWSGGLAEQYF.

This chain uses TRBV7-9 with TRBJ2-5; TRBD1 agrees at 10 bases. Looked up from germline, CDR1 is SEHNR and CDR2 is FQNEAQ (reference sequence). V lost 1 base, J lost 5 bases, and 7 bases stayed unmatched. The CDR3 covers 16 residues. CDR3 nucleotide sequence: TGTGCCAGCAGCTTAGTGGCGGACAGGGGGTCGGAGACCCAGTACTTC. Its protein product is CASSLVADRGSETQYF.

This clonotype has ten or more counts. This chain uses TRBV5-1 with TRBJ1-2, with D tentatively TRBD1 (5 bases). The CDR3 has 14 residues. In germline, CDR1 is SGHRS, CDR2 YFSETQ. V lost 2 bases and J 4 bases, leaving 12 bases between the germline ends. The CDR3 nucleotides read TGCGCCAGCAGCTTCCAGGGTGACGGCTATGGCTACACCTTC. Encoded protein: CASSFQGDGYGYTF.

This clonotype has a count of ten or more. The rearrangement links TRBV5-1 to TRBJ2-5; D uncertain. V lost 0 bases and J lost 2, with 11 bases in between. This CDR3 has 15 amino acids. CDR1 is SGHRS, CDR2 YFSETQ, per germline. CDR3 region: CASSLAAGVQETQYF. As DNA, the CDR3 is TGCGCCAGCAGCTTGGCCGCCGGAGTTCAAGAGACCCAGTACTTC.

This clonotype was seen at least ten times. This rearrangement joins TRBV29-1 to TRBJ1-4, with D perhaps matching TRBD1 (5 bases). V was clipped by 5 bases and J by 8 bases, with 15 bases between them. CDR3 length: 13 amino acids. Per the germline V gene, CDR1 is SQVTM and CDR2 is ANQGSEA. The CDR3 DNA is TGCAGCGTTCGGGGACCCTATGGAGAAAAACTGTTTTTT. It translates to CSVRGPYGEKLFF. Drawing the rest from reference TRBV29-1 and TRBJ1-4, the complete variable domain is SAVISQKPSRDICQRGTSLTIQCQVDSQVTMMFWYRQQPGQSLTLIATANQGSEATYESGFVIDKFPISRPNLTFSTLTVSNMSPEDSSIYLCSVRGPYGEKLFFGSGTQLSVL.

This clonotype has more than one count but fewer than ten. The rearrangement links TRBV20-1 to TRBJ1-4, with 7 bases aligning to TRBD1. Germline trimming cut 2 bases from V and 6 bases from J; bases unmatched to any gene: 3. There are 13 residues in the CDR3. CDR1 is DFQATT, CDR2 SNEGSKA, per germline (reference sequence). CDR3 region: CSARRTGDEKLFF. CDR3 nucleotide sequence: TGCAGTGCTAGAAGGACAGGCGATGAAAAACTGTTTTTT.

This clonotype was seen at least ten times. This chain connects TRBV4-1 to TRBJ1-1; D gene uncertain. CDR3 length: 12 amino acids. Between the trimmed V and J ends, which lost 2 bases and 1 base, there was a span of 2 bases. Germline loops: CDR1 MGHRA, CDR2 YSYEKL. CDR3 DNA: TGCGCCAGCAGCCAAACGAACACTGAAGCTTTCTTT. Translating it yields CASSQTNTEAFF.

The table lists this clonotype with many counts. This chain connects TRBV24-1 to TRBJ2-1, with 7 bases that match TRBD2. Germline lookup yields CDR1 KGHDR and CDR2 SFDVKD. The CDR3 has 15 amino acids. Trimming cost V 7 bases and J 5 bases; bases outside gene matches: 10. The chain's CDR3 is CATRGSGDLNNEQFF. DNA for the CDR3: TGTGCCACCAGGGGAAGCGGGGATCTTAACAATGAGCAGTTCTTC.

This sequence joins TRBV6-2 or TRBV6-3 and TRBJ1-2, with 10 bases lining up with TRBD1. CDR1 and CDR2 (germline): MNHEY, SVGEGT. The CDR3 spans 17 residues. V was pared by 0 bases and J by 4 bases, with 8 bases of the junction left unmatched. CDR3 sequence reads: CASSYSIGTGVLYGYTF. The CDR3 bases are TGTGCCAGCAGTTACTCGATTGGGACAGGGGTCCTCTATGGCTACACCTTC.

In this sample, this clonotype turned up a few times. The rearrangement joins TRBV4-1 to TRBJ2-1; D is possibly TRBD1 or TRBD2 (5 bases each). V was trimmed by 4 bases and J by 0 bases, leaving 13 bases between them. Per the germline V gene, CDR1 is MGHRA and CDR2 is YSYEKL. CDR3 length: 16 amino acids. The CDR3 loop reads CASSLGAGYSYNEQFF. CDR3 coding DNA: TGCGCCAGCAGCCTCGGGGCGGGCTACTCCTACAATGAGCAGTTCTTC.